This TCR beta chain was sequenced in a study of T cell responses to AZD1222 COVID-19 vaccine. Study outcomes and limitations: AZD1222 recipients seropositive at baseline numbered only five to seven.

To note about this clone: Its antigen remains unknown.

Whether given at about 4 or about 12 weeks, second doses were pooled. Trimming took 8 bases from V and 7 from J, leaving 15 bases between them. CDR1 and CDR2 (germline): LGHDT, YNNKEL (reference sequence). The CDR3 runs to 13 residues. The assay was immunoSEQ multiplex PCR, and TCRdb's table has in-frame clones only and misses some. Among some 60,000 clones listed, about three quarters were seen once. Source: peripheral blood, taken 28 days after the second AZD1222 dose. The chain joins TRBV3-1 (or the pseudogene TRBV3-2) to TRBJ1-3; D gene unclear. The sequence came from an adult who received the AZD1222 COVID-19 vaccine. For the CDR3, the DNA is TGTGCCAGCTCCCCCTCGGAGATCAACACCATATATTTT. Translated: CASSPSEINTIYF.